This T cell receptor (beta chain) was obtained from a study of CD8 T cells in ankylosing spondylitis. Note on this clonotype: Antigen unknown.

Trimming removed 8 bases from V and 4 bases from J, with 17 bases in between. The CDR3 is 14 residues long. Germline V CDR1 and CDR2: LGHDT, YNNKEL (reference sequence). General study results and limits: Disease-linked clones were reportedly significantly enriched in matched ankylosing spondylitis synovial fluid. Blood of patients with ankylosing spondylitis appeared to be characterized by a TCR beta motif of eight or nine highly homologous variants. Earlier studies detected some motif variants in reactive arthritis synovial fluid and blood.

In making TCR beta libraries, quantitative 5'-RACE with molecular barcodes was used. TCRdb analysed the 5' RACE reads with MiXCR anew, one entry per CDR3 protein. Among 150,000 to 200,000 distinct CDR3 sequences, 15% to 20% were seen once, and the ten largest hold 3.5% to 5%. This sequence joins TRBV3-1 and TRBJ1-1, with D tentatively TRBD1 (5 bases). Sequenced input: blood, either unsorted or a sorted T cell fraction (not recorded which). This TCR came from a male donor aged 5-29 years with ankylosing spondylitis or in good health (not recorded which). The CDR3 loop is CASYKSPGSTEAFF. The CDR3 bases are TGTGCCAGCTATAAGAGTCCAGGGAGCACTGAAGCTTTCTTT.